This T cell receptor beta chain derives from a study of blood T cells in healthy people across ages (dated by TCRdb to the mid-2010s). Some background on the complete study: In model experiments, template switching captured roughly one uniquely barcoded TCR beta cDNA molecule for every two T cells. For two donors (one aged 18 to 30 and one aged 80 or older), the study analyzed two additional independent replicas of 1 million unique cDNA reads from the same blood draw. The donors were split into four age groups: young (average roughly 15 years), middle-aged (about 40), aged (more than 60) and long-lived (over 75). Using deep sequencing normalized with unique cDNA molecular identifiers, the study measured how TCR beta repertoire diversity changes with age. To avoid experimental bias, donors of different ages were randomly spread across the sequencing lanes. General conclusions and limits of the study: Since profiling was done on bulk unsorted PBMCs, naive and antigen-experienced compartments could not be conclusively compared. Observed TCR beta diversity per million T cells fell roughly linearly with age, and a significant reduction was already apparent by age roughly 40. Compared with the aged group, the long-lived group had more naive CD4+ T cells, fewer expanded clones and increased TCR diversity, a pattern suggesting age selection. Because the CMV infection status of the donors was unknown, age-related changes in expanded clonotypes may potentially have been confounded. Observed TCR beta diversity correlated strongly with the percentage of naive T cells measured by flow cytometry. Estimates of total diversity based on one million sequenced T cells were regarded as lower bounds and as underestimates.

The germline V gene (reference sequence) specifies DFQATT as CDR1 and SNEGSKA as CDR2. The cysteine opens and the phenylalanine closes a CDR3 of 12 amino acids. CDR3 DNA is the only sequence kept; it has 36 bases, read in frame from the first base. The donors were roughly 39 Caucasian individuals from Russia, aged roughly 6 to 90 years, who were systemically healthy. Around 9.8 milliliters of peripheral blood were collected from each donor into EDTA-treated Vacutainer tubes. Ficoll-Paque density-gradient centrifugation was used to isolate PBMCs, with at least 7 million per sample. Trizol reagent was used to extract total RNA from PBMCs, with at least 5.5 micrograms per sample. For every donor, an aliquot of PBMCs went through flow cytometry to measure the percentages of naive CD45RAhigh/CD27high T cells. The library was prepared using 5' RACE. TCRdb names Illumina HiSeq 2500 as the instrument used. The second PCR ran for about 6 to 12 cycles and used a J-beta primer mix along with a sample-barcoded 5' primer. A unique molecular identifier was introduced onto each TCR beta cDNA molecule by a template-switch 5' adaptor carrying 12 random nucleotides. Each sample yielded at least 2.5 million CDR3-containing paired-end reads. First-strand cDNA synthesis was performed from all RNA using the Mint cDNA synthesis kit, with priming by a TRBC-specific oligonucleotide. All cDNA was treated with uracil-DNA glycosylase and then went through a first 18-cycle PCR with the universal primers M1SS and BC2_uni_R. For the original study's pipeline: For normalization, 1 million high-quality reads were randomly selected from each sample, with every read carrying a distinct molecular identifier. Reads sharing molecular identifiers were discarded rather than binned into consensus sequences. MiTCR, run with a Q25 quality threshold and the strictest error-elimination algorithm, handled CDR3 identification, clonotype clustering and error correction. A nonparametric unseen species model using Euler transformation provided a lower-bound estimate of total TCR beta diversity. TCRdb itself trimmed the public reads at Q25 with fastp, ran MiXCR and retained productive beta chains. Each entry merges the rows of one CDR3 protein and shows their most common DNA and genes. What appears here as the V and J calls and clone size reflects TCRdb's work, not the paper's. Here the sample has about 1.1 million distinct CDR3 sequences; about two fifths occur a single time. The top ten clones comprise 13% of the sample.

This clonotype was counted once. This receptor's antigen is unknown. One end of the junction varies from germline; a read error may be responsible. Recombination linked TRBV20-1 to TRBJ1-5; perhaps TRBD1 is the D gene, with 5 bases matching. The clonotype was recovered from a man aged 18 to 35 in good health. Sequencing was done on a sample of blood. This receptor has the CDR3 CSARQGLEPLHF. The nucleotide sequence is TGCAGTGCTAGACAGGGTCTGGAGCCCCTGCATTTT.